A single sample is the source of the 13 T cell receptor beta chains below, sequenced in a study of blood T cell repertoires in COVID-19 (dated by TCRdb to about 2020). The library was made by the immunoSEQ multiplex PCR assay. In its TCRdb copy, this immuneACCESS table keeps in-frame sequences only and misses some clones. Where compared with another copy, unresolved V genes explain less than half of these, and the others have no known cause. For this sample there are fewer than 200,000 clones; more than 80% appear just once. The top ten hold 9% to 15% of the sample. Sequenced input: peripheral blood. These receptors originate from a woman aged 80 or over with COVID-19, enrolled during active disease.

With respect to this clone: Other nucleotide sequences in the sample specify the same CDR3. The chain links TRBV5-1 to TRBJ2-5; TRBD2 aligns across 13 bases. CDR3 length equals 15 residues. The J segment lost 1 base and the V segment lost 4 bases, leaving 1 base of the junction unmatched. Germline CDR1 reads SGHRS; CDR2 reads YFSETQ. DNA for the CDR3: TGCGCCAGCAGCCGACTAGCGGGGGGCCAAGAGACCCAGTACTTC. This codes for CASSRLAGGQETQYF.

The V call is TRBV5-1, the J call TRBJ2-3; maybe TRBD1 (6 bases). The CDR3 loop spans 14 amino acids. Germline V lookup: CDR1 SGHRS, CDR2 YFSETQ. Deletions cut 2 bases from V and 2 bases from J, with 9 bases between. The CDR3 region is CASSLWDNTDTQYF. The CDR3 nucleotides read TGCGCCAGCAGCTTATGGGACAACACAGATACGCAGTATTTT.

This chain connects TRBV2 to TRBJ2-1; 12 nucleotides match TRBD2. Germline CDR1 reads SNHLY; CDR2 reads FYNNEI. There are 15 residues in the CDR3. J lost 6 bases, V lost 7 bases, and 7 bases had no gene match. The CDR3 DNA reads as TGTGCCAGCACCTCGACTAGCGGGAGTAGCAATGAGCAGTTCTTC. Its translation: CASTSTSGSSNEQFF.

The chain employs TRBV19 and TRBJ1-2; D is unclear. Trimming cost V 3 bases and J 2 bases, with 4 bases left between them. CDR1 LNHDA and CDR2 SQIVND come from the germline V gene (reference sequence). The CDR3 is 12 residues long. Here the CDR3 DNA reads TGTGCCAGTAGTATCCTGAACTATGGCTACACCTTC. Translated, it gives CASSILNYGYTF.

The V gene is TRBV10-3, the J gene TRBJ1-3, with 8 bases fitting TRBD1. The V and J ends lost 8 bases and 4 bases, in that order; junction bases with no gene match: 7. The CDR3 is 14 amino acids. The germline gives CDR1 ENHRY, CDR2 SYGVKD. The CDR3 bases are TGTGCCATCTCCGGACAGGGCCCAGGAAACACCATATATTTT. Protein product: CAISGQGPGNTIYF.

This clone was seen just once. This rearrangement joins TRBV2 to TRBJ1-5; possible D gene TRBD1, 5 bases. V gave up 7 bases and J gave up 1 base, with 14 bases separating them. From germline, CDR1 is SNHLY and CDR2 FYNNEI. This CDR3 comprises 15 residues. CDR3 protein: CASKEGPRSNQPQHF. In nucleotides, the CDR3 is TGTGCCAGCAAGGAGGGGCCTCGGAGCAATCAGCCCCAGCATTTT.

The gene calls are TRBV27 and TRBJ2-1; no clear D. This CDR3 is 12 amino acids long. CDR1 MNHEY and CDR2 SMNVEV come from the germline V gene (reference sequence). V lost 5 bases and J 8 bases, leaving 10 bases between the germline ends. The CDR3 loop is CASSPTVYEQFF. The DNA for the CDR3 is TGTGCCAGCAGTCCAACGGTGTATGAGCAGTTCTTC.

J is TRBJ1-2 and V is TRBV6-5, with D uncertain. V dropped 2 bases and J dropped 3 bases, with 7 bases sitting between them. The CDR3 extends over 13 amino acids. Germline values: CDR1 MNHEY, CDR2 SVGAGI. DNA for the CDR3: TGTGCCAGCAGTTACGGAGAGGACTATGGCTACACCTTC. Protein product: CASSYGEDYGYTF.

V gene TRBV2 combines with J gene TRBJ2-2, with 8 bases identical to TRBD1. The CDR3 totals 16 residues. Germline values: CDR1 SNHLY, CDR2 FYNNEI. The ends lost 5 bases at V and 4 bases at J; junction bases unmatched: 9. CDR3 DNA sequence: TGTGCCAGCAGTAATACACGTACAGGGGGCACCGGGGAGCTGTTTTTT. This encodes CASSNTRTGGTGELFF.

This clone was counted once. The chain recombines TRBV6-2 or TRBV6-3 with TRBJ2-1, with D tentatively TRBD2 (5 bases). This CDR3 region has 13 residues. Looked up from germline, CDR1 is MNHEY and CDR2 is SVGEGT. The V end was cut by 0 bases, the J end by 9 bases, with 9 bases between. The CDR3 DNA follows: TGTGCCAGCAGTTACTCAGGCGGGCTTGAGCAGTTCTTC. Its translation: CASSYSGGLEQFF.

This chain connects TRBV18 to TRBJ1-2, with 7 bases lining up with TRBD1. V gave up 3 bases and J gave up 7 bases; unmatched junction bases: 8. The CDR3 runs to 14 residues. Germline V lookup: CDR1 KGHSH, CDR2 LQKENI. The CDR3 region has the DNA TGTGCCAGCTCACCCGCATACCAGGGGGGTGGCTACACCTTC. Translating gives CASSPAYQGGGYTF.

The rearrangement links TRBV19 to TRBJ2-1; the D gene is possibly TRBD1 (6 bases). The CDR3 totals 15 residues. V lost 3 bases, J lost 1 base, and 10 bases lay in between. The germline V gene encodes CDR1 LNHDA and CDR2 SQIVND (reference sequence). The CDR3 loop is CASSILGGSYNEQFF. Written as DNA, the CDR3 is TGTGCCAGTAGTATCTTAGGGGGATCCTACAATGAGCAGTTCTTC.

This clone showed up just a few times. This chain joins TRBV5-1 and TRBJ2-3; 8 bases fit TRBD1. Germline V gives CDR1 SGHRS, CDR2 YFSETQ. The CDR3 has 16 residues. The V gene end was trimmed by 0 bases and the J gene end by 4 bases; junction bases not matched to a gene: 7. The chain's CDR3 is CASSLAGQGGADTQYF. CDR3 nucleotide sequence: TGCGCCAGCAGCTTGGCAGGACAGGGCGGGGCAGATACGCAGTATTTT.